This TCR beta chain comes out of a study of CXCR3-negative and CXCR3-positive naive CD8 T cells. General study points: For CXCR3-positive naive cells, TRB CDR3s were more hydrophobic than those of CXCR3-negative naive cells.

Libraries of TRB cDNA were made by 5' RACE and carried UMIs. No DNA is given; TCRdb re-called the 5' RACE reads and lists each CDR3 protein once. The specimen's table records 60,000 to 65,000 distinct CDR3 sequences. This CDR3 spans 12 amino acids. Germline assignment: CDR1 SGDLS and CDR2 YYNGEE. Concerning this clonotype itself: Its antigen is as yet unknown.

V is TRBV9 and J is TRBJ2-5; the TCRdb D gene call, TRBD2, has no DNA to confirm it. Material for sequencing was naive CXCR3+ CD8+ T cells from blood. The subset is: CD45RO-CCR7+CD27+CD95- naive CD8+ T cells expressing CXCR3 (TNR3+). The receptor's source is a human donor in good health. Some clones in this sample may be carry-over from other donors' samples. The CDR3 spells CASSGDFQTQYF.